The 28 T cell receptor beta chains listed next were all sequenced from one sample in a study of blood T cell repertoires in COVID-19. Produced via immunoSEQ multiplex PCR; TCRdb's table is partial and in-frame only. The table lists some 160,000 clones, 75% to 85% of them singletons, with roughly 4.3% in the top ten. The sequenced material came from peripheral blood. Source of these receptors: a man in his sixties with acute or convalescent COVID-19.

J is TRBJ2-7 and V is TRBV11-2; D is undetermined. CDR1 and CDR2 (germline): SGHAT, FQNNGV. The CDR3 contains 15 residues. The V gene lost 0 bases and the J gene lost 3 bases, with 12 bases spanning the gap. Here the CDR3 reads CASSLDISGYYEQYF. As DNA, the CDR3 is TGTGCCAGCAGCTTAGATATCTCCGGTTACTACGAGCAGTACTTC. Full variable domain (outside the CDR3, taken from reference TRBV11-2 and TRBJ2-7): EAGVAQSPRYKIIEKRQSVAFWCNPISGHATLYWYQQILGQGPKLLIQFQNNGVVDDSQLPKDRFSAERLKGVDSTLKIQPAKLEDSAVYLCASSLDISGYYEQYFGPGTRLTVT.

As for this clone: At one of its ends the junction is not consistent with the germline gene, which may arise from a read error. Additional DNA sequences in this sample encode the identical CDR3. This chain links TRBV5-4 with TRBJ2-7; 8 positions match TRBD2. The V gene's germline CDR1 is SGHNT and CDR2 YYREEE (reference sequence). The CDR3 runs 15 residues. The CDR3, as DNA: TGTGCCAGCAGTCCCAGAGCGGGAGTGGCCTACGAGCAGTATTTC. It codes for CASSPRAGVAYEQYF.

This rearrangement joins TRBV7-4 to TRBJ2-7, with 11 bases matching TRBD2. CDR1 and CDR2 from the germline V gene are SGHVT and SQSDAQ. The length of the CDR3 is 14 residues. V was pared by 5 bases and J by 3 bases, with 3 bases of the junction left unmatched. Written as DNA, the CDR3 is TGTGCCAGCAGCGCTAGCGGGAGGTACTACGAGCAGTACTTC. It is translated as CASSASGRYYEQYF.

This clone was observed once. The chain joins TRBV6-5 to TRBJ2-7, with 12 bases fitting TRBD1. Trimming at V came to 5 bases and at J to 7 bases, leaving 6 bases not matched to a gene. Germline CDR1 reads MNHEY; CDR2 reads SVGAGI. The CDR3 sequence is 14 residues long. DNA for the CDR3: TGTGCCAGCAGTCCGGGACAGGGGGCGGAGGAGCAGTACTTC. Translation: CASSPGQGAEEQYF.

V usage is TRBV10-1 and J usage is TRBJ2-1, with 15 bases aligning to TRBD2. Germline V lookup: CDR1 WNHNN, CDR2 SYGVQD (reference sequence). The trim removed 3 bases at V and 8 bases at J, leaving 11 bases unmatched. The CDR3 is 18 amino acids. DNA of the CDR3: TGCGCCAGCAGTGACCGTCGGACTAGCGGGAGGGCCTCGTATGAGCAGTTCTTC. This sequence encodes CASSDRRTSGRASYEQFF.

The chain uses TRBV6-4 and TRBJ2-4; 8 bases line up with TRBD1. Germline V gene lookup returns CDR1 MRHNA and CDR2 SNTAGT. The CDR3 totals 17 residues. V gave up 4 bases and J gave up 0 bases; unmatched junction bases: 8. CDR3 residues: CASSGGGQGLAKNIQYF. CDR3 in DNA: TGTGCCAGCAGTGGAGGTGGACAGGGACTAGCCAAAAACATTCAGTACTTC.

This chain links TRBV5-6 with TRBJ1-2; TRBD1 is a possible D gene (6 bases). The CDR3 has 14 residues. Germline V lookup: CDR1 SGHDT, CDR2 YYEEEE. V was trimmed by 0 bases and J by 8 bases, leaving 14 bases between them. Here the CDR3 reads CASSLVLTGQGYTF. The CDR3 DNA is TGTGCCAGCAGCTTGGTTCTCACAGGGCAAGGCTACACCTTC.

The gene calls are TRBV27 and TRBJ1-2; TRBD1 might be the D (5 bases). Per the germline V gene, CDR1 is MNHEY and CDR2 is SMNVEV (reference sequence). V was trimmed by 5 bases and J by 0 bases, leaving 13 bases between them. This CDR3 spans 15 amino acids. CDR3 loop: CASSLLAGANYGYTF. DNA for the CDR3: TGTGCCAGCAGTCTCCTGGCGGGGGCTAACTATGGCTACACCTTC.

The chain is built from TRBV5-1 and TRBJ1-5; 7 nucleotides agree with TRBD1. Germline CDR1 SGHRS, CDR2 YFSETQ. CDR3 length: 14 amino acids. Trimming at V came to 4 bases and at J to 4 bases, leaving 5 bases not matched to a gene. For the CDR3, the DNA is TGCGCCAGCAGCCCGGGACAGCCTAATCAGCCCCAGCATTTT. This encodes CASSPGQPNQPQHF.

This sequence joins TRBV6-5 and TRBJ1-1; the D gene is possibly TRBD1 (6 bases). The germline V gene encodes CDR1 MNHEY and CDR2 SVGAGI. This CDR3 is 14 amino acids long. Trimming took 5 bases from V and 6 from J, leaving 16 bases between them. CDR3 loop: CASSHQGPRPEAFF. DNA of the CDR3: TGTGCCAGCAGTCACCAGGGGCCACGCCCTGAAGCTTTCTTT.

CDR3 DNA: TGTGCCAGCAACCGACAGGGGTATGCCGGAATGAACACTGAAGCTTTCTTT. The encoded protein is CASNRQGYAGMNTEAFF. This chain uses TRBV6-7 with TRBJ1-1; 8 bases align to TRBD1. TRBV6-7 falls under the ORF class, with uncertain function. There are 17 residues in the CDR3. The J segment lost 0 bases and the V segment lost 7 bases, leaving 13 bases of the junction unmatched.

This clone was counted a single time. This rearrangement joins TRBV30 to TRBJ2-7, with 7 positions matching TRBD1. This CDR3 is built from 14 residues. With 5 bases clipped from V and 2 bases from J, the junction kept 9 bases outside the gene matches. CDR1 is GTSNPN, CDR2 SVGIG, per germline (reference sequence). The CDR3 here is CAWEPGQRTYEQYF. The CDR3 DNA follows: TGTGCCTGGGAACCGGGACAGCGCACCTACGAGCAGTACTTC.

The chain recombines TRBV10-3 with TRBJ2-1; 9 nucleotides line up with TRBD2. This CDR3 is 13 amino acids long. From germline, CDR1 is ENHRY and CDR2 SYGVKD. The ends lost 8 bases at V and 6 bases at J; junction bases unmatched: 5. The DNA for the CDR3 is TGTGCCATCTCGGCGGGAGGGCGCAATGAGCAGTTCTTC. The encoded protein is CAISAGGRNEQFF.

This chain joins TRBV12-3 or TRBV12-4 and TRBJ1-2; D unresolved. The CDR3 is made up of 12 amino acids. Trimming took 2 bases from V and 11 from J, leaving 12 bases between them. CDR3 loop: CASSLYGRGYTF. For the CDR3, the DNA is TGTGCCAGCAGTTTATACGGGAGAGGGTACACCTTC.

This clone occurred many times. The genes are TRBV4-2 and TRBJ2-3, with 9 bases identical to TRBD1. Germline V gene sequence: CDR1 LGHNA, CDR2 YNFKEQ. The V segment lost 3 bases and the J segment 0 bases; nucleotides outside the gene matches: 7. The CDR3 has 17 residues. DNA of the CDR3: TGTGCCAGCAGCCAGGGGACAGGGAGGTTTAGCACAGATACGCAGTATTTT. This encodes CASSQGTGRFSTDTQYF.

V is TRBV4-1 and J is TRBJ2-7; 7 bases map to TRBD2. With 2 bases clipped from V and 4 bases from J, the junction kept 8 bases outside the gene matches. CDR1 is MGHRA and CDR2 is YSYEKL in the germline V gene. The CDR3 is made up of 15 amino acids. The CDR3 coding sequence is TGCGCCAGCAGCCAATATACTGCGGGAGCATACGAGCAGTACTTC. Its protein product is CASSQYTAGAYEQYF.

The chain couples TRBV10-2 to TRBJ1-4; D ambiguous. CDR1 is WSHSY, CDR2 SAAADI, per germline. Trimming took off 6 bases at V and 5 bases at J, with 19 bases between the two ends. This CDR3 comprises 16 residues. DNA for the CDR3: TGCGCCAGCAGAGCCTCTTCCGGGATTCAAAATGAAAAACTGTTTTTT. Amino acid sequence: CASRASSGIQNEKLFF.

This clone occurred a few times. Other DNA sequences from this sample encode an identical CDR3 as well. The V and J genes are TRBV14 and TRBJ2-3; 9 positions match TRBD1. Germline V gives CDR1 SGHDN, CDR2 FVKESK. The CDR3 covers 14 residues. The J segment lost 4 bases and the V segment lost 1 base, leaving 0 bases of the junction unmatched. The CDR3 DNA reads as TGTGCCAGCAGCCAAGGACAGGGGGCAGATACGCAGTATTTT. Its protein is CASSQGQGADTQYF. Variable domain in full (rest from reference TRBV14 and TRBJ2-3): EAGVTQFPSHSVIEKGQTVTLRCDPISGHDNLYWYRRVMGKEIKFLLHFVKESKQDESGMPNNRFLAERTGGTYSTLKVQPAELEDSGVYFCASSQGQGADTQYFGPGTRLTVL.

Worth noting for this clone: Other DNA sequences within the sample encode an identical CDR3. The V and J genes are TRBV24-1 and TRBJ2-1, with unresolved D. V lost 1 base to trimming and J lost 4 bases, with 7 bases between them. Germline CDR1 reads KGHDR; CDR2 reads SFDVKD. The CDR3 has 14 residues. CDR3 sequence (DNA): TGTGCCACCAGTGATTTATCGGGTTACAATGAGCAGTTCTTC. Translation gives CATSDLSGYNEQFF.

V usage is TRBV5-4 and J usage is TRBJ2-3; TRBD2 might be the D (5 bases). Trimming took off 0 bases at V and 0 bases at J, with 14 bases between the two ends. The germline V gene has CDR1 SGHNT and CDR2 YYREEE (reference sequence). The CDR3 sequence is 17 residues long. CDR3 amino acids: CASSLAGEQSSTDTQYF. The CDR3 DNA follows: TGTGCCAGCAGCTTGGCCGGGGAACAGAGTAGCACAGATACGCAGTATTTT.

This clone is a singleton in its sample. V and J are TRBV19 and TRBJ1-1; D is undetermined. The V end lost 3 bases, the J end lost 5 bases, and 13 bases lay between the germline ends. The CDR3 covers 14 residues. Looked up from germline, CDR1 is LNHDA and CDR2 is SQIVND (reference sequence). CDR3 amino acids: CASSMVLRGTEAFF. In DNA form, the CDR3 reads TGTGCCAGTAGTATGGTCCTAAGAGGAACTGAAGCTTTCTTT.

This chain uses TRBV14 with TRBJ1-4, with 9 bases that match TRBD1. The germline V gene encodes CDR1 SGHDN and CDR2 FVKESK. The CDR3 totals 15 residues. V dropped 2 bases and J dropped 7; count of bases not matched to a gene: 5. The CDR3, as DNA: TGTGCCAGCAGCCAAACAGGGGGCGTAAGTGAAAAACTGTTTTTT. Its protein product is CASSQTGGVSEKLFF.

The V and J genes are TRBV3-1 (or the pseudogene TRBV3-2) and TRBJ2-2; D gene uncertain. CDR3 length equals 14 residues. In germline, CDR1 is LGHDT, CDR2 YNNKEL (reference sequence). V lost 7 bases to trimming and J lost 0 bases, with 9 bases between them. Here the CDR3 reads CASTVSANTGELFF. The CDR3 nucleotides read TGTGCCAGCACGGTGAGCGCGAACACCGGGGAGCTGTTTTTT.

This chain connects TRBV19 to TRBJ1-2, with 8 nucleotides matching TRBD1. Germline CDR1 and CDR2: LNHDA and SQIVND (reference sequence). J lost 4 bases, V lost 2 bases, and 6 bases had no gene match. There are 15 residues in the CDR3. The CDR3 protein is CASSILAGGGYGYTF. DNA for the CDR3: TGTGCCAGTAGTATATTGGCAGGGGGCGGCTATGGCTACACCTTC. Combining the CDR3 with reference TRBV19 and TRBJ1-2 gives the whole variable domain DGGITQSPKYLFRKEGQNVTLSCEQNLNHDAMYWYRQDPGQGLRLIYYSQIVNDFQKGDIAEGYSVSREKKESFPLTVTSAQKNPTAFYLCASSILAGGGYGYTFGSGTRLTVV.

This chain's CDR3 is CASSLKFKRDRGRGHSPLHF. The CDR3 region has the DNA TGCGCCAGCAGCTTGAAATTTAAGCGGGACAGGGGGCGCGGACATTCACCCCTCCACTTT. The rearrangement uses TRBV5-1 and TRBJ1-6, with 12 bases lining up with TRBD1. CDR1 SGHRS and CDR2 YFSETQ come from the germline V gene. V dropped 1 base and J dropped 8; count of bases not matched to a gene: 16. CDR3 length: 20 residues.

The rearrangement uses TRBV29-1 and TRBJ2-7, with 9 bases lining up with TRBD1. Germline lookup yields CDR1 SQVTM and CDR2 ANQGSEA. With 6 bases clipped from V and 3 bases from J, the junction kept 6 bases outside the gene matches. The CDR3 is 13 amino acids. For the CDR3, the DNA is TGCAGCGTAAGACAGGGGGACGGCTACGAGCAGTACTTC. Its protein product is CSVRQGDGYEQYF.

The chain is built from TRBV7-9 and TRBJ2-2; TRBD1 might be the D (6 bases). The CDR3 totals 14 residues. CDR1 and CDR2 (germline): SEHNR, FQNEAQ (reference sequence). Trimming removed 0 bases from V and 4 bases from J, with 6 bases in between. CDR3 nucleotide sequence: TGTGCCAGCAGCTTAGCGGACAGCACCGGGGAGCTGTTTTTT. Its translation: CASSLADSTGELFF. The full variable domain, with the rest looked up from reference TRBV7-9 and TRBJ2-2, is DTGVSQNPRHKITKRGQNVTFRCDPISEHNRLYWYRQTLGQGPEFLTYFQNEAQLEKSRLLSDRFSAERPKGSFSTLEIQRTEQGDSAMYLCASSLADSTGELFFGEGSRLTVL.

J is TRBJ2-3 and V is TRBV3-1 (or the pseudogene TRBV3-2); D ambiguous. Germline CDR1 is LGHDT and CDR2 is YNNKEL (reference sequence). The CDR3 extends over 14 amino acids. The V end lost 2 bases, the J end lost 2 bases, and 8 bases lay between the germline ends. The CDR3 DNA reads as TGTGCCAGCAGCCAATTTCGAGCCACAGATACGCAGTATTTT. Translated, it gives CASSQFRATDTQYF.